This T cell receptor (beta chain) appears in the sequencing data of a study of blood T cell repertoires in COVID-19. About the research overall: Sites across the United States, Italy and Spain contributed samples from acute and convalescent COVID-19. PBMCs, B-cell-depleted T cells, or T cells were the source of the cDNA or gDNA that made up the material.

V lost 2 bases and J 3 bases, leaving 18 bases between the germline ends. The germline gives CDR1 LGHDT, CDR2 YNNKEL (reference sequence). There are 17 residues in the CDR3. Authors' data handling: Amplification of reference gene primers was used by the study to estimate nucleated cell counts. The assay was immunoSEQ multiplex PCR, and TCRdb's table has in-frame clones only and misses some. V and J calls and clone size come straight from that table; D and trimming were deduced from the DNA. The sample contains under 300,000 clones, roughly nine tenths of which appear only once. The sequencing sample was made of peripheral blood. The chain is built from TRBV3-1 (or the pseudogene TRBV3-2) and TRBJ2-3; the D gene is possibly TRBD2 (5 bases). The clonotype originates from a man in his forties or fifties with acute or convalescent COVID-19. The CDR3 here is CASSQRSRTGKTDTQYF. The CDR3 DNA is TGTGCCAGCAGCCAACGATCGAGGACTGGAAAGACAGATACGCAGTATTTT.